These 25 T cell receptor beta chains were sequenced from one sample in a study of blood T cell repertoires in COVID-19. TCRdb's copy holds only in-frame clones and misses some; the assay was immunoSEQ multiplex PCR. The sample lists 150,000 to 200,000 clones; roughly 80% were seen once. Sequencing used peripheral blood. These receptors all stem from a woman of 80 years or more with acute or convalescent COVID-19.

The chain combines TRBV12-3 or TRBV12-4 with TRBJ2-7; D is possibly TRBD1 (5 bases). The V gene lost 8 bases and the J gene lost 2 bases, with 13 bases spanning the gap. This CDR3 region has 13 residues. The CDR3 spells CASADSLPYEQYF. The CDR3 nucleotides read TGTGCCAGCGCAGACAGCCTGCCCTACGAGCAGTACTTC.

CDR3 protein: CASSFGGRGNEQYF. The CDR3 region has the DNA TGTGCCAGCAGCTTCGGTGGCCGGGGTAACGAGCAGTACTTC. J is TRBJ2-7 and V is TRBV7-9, with D perhaps TRBD2 (5 bases). V lost 3 bases and J lost 5, with 14 bases in between. CDR1 and CDR2 (germline): SEHNR, FQNEAQ (reference sequence). The CDR3 extends over 14 amino acids. Together with reference TRBV7-9 and TRBJ2-7, the CDR3 gives the full variable domain: DTGVSQNPRHKITKRGQNVTFRCDPISEHNRLYWYRQTLGQGPEFLTYFQNEAQLEKSRLLSDRFSAERPKGSFSTLEIQRTEQGDSAMYLCASSFGGRGNEQYFGPGTRLTVT.

The chain employs TRBV6-4 and TRBJ1-1; no clear D gene. The length of the CDR3 is 13 residues. Trimming cost V 3 bases and J 1 base, with 6 bases left between them. Germline V gene lookup returns CDR1 MRHNA and CDR2 SNTAGT. The CDR3 nucleotides read TGTGCCAGCAGTGAATCCCAGAACACTGAAGCTTTCTTT. It codes for CASSESQNTEAFF.

The genes are TRBV5-1 and TRBJ2-1, with D possibly being TRBD2 (5 bases). This CDR3 is built from 13 residues. Trimming removed 4 bases from V and 6 bases from J, with 11 bases in between. The germline gives CDR1 SGHRS, CDR2 YFSETQ. CDR3 region: CASSPDSSNEQFF. CDR3 nucleotide sequence: TGCGCCAGCAGCCCGGACTCGTCCAATGAGCAGTTCTTC.

CDR3 DNA: TGTGCCAGCAGCTTAGGATCCGACAGTACCTACGAGCAGTACTTC. As protein: CASSLGSDSTYEQYF. The V gene is TRBV7-6, the J gene TRBJ2-7, with D tentatively TRBD1 (5 bases). V was cut by 1 base and J by 2 bases, with 12 bases left in between. Germline values: CDR1 SGHVS, CDR2 FNYEAQ. This CDR3 has 15 residues.

Only one count was recorded for this clone. The rearrangement uses TRBV6-2 or TRBV6-3 and TRBJ2-4, with a weak D call TRBD2 (5 bases). V was shortened by 0 bases and J by 1 base, with 16 bases between the two germline ends. The V gene's germline CDR1 is MNHEY and CDR2 SVGEGT. This CDR3 has 18 amino acids. In DNA form, the CDR3 reads TGTGCCAGCAGTTACTCGATCCGCGCTAGCACGGCCAAAAACATTCAGTACTTC. It is translated as CASSYSIRASTAKNIQYF.

The chain uses TRBV28 and TRBJ2-7, with D unresolved. V lost 7 bases to trimming and J lost 3 bases, with 7 bases between them. From germline, CDR1 is MDHEN and CDR2 SYDVKM. The CDR3 contains 11 residues. CDR3 residues: CASKLHYEQYF. DNA for the CDR3: TGTGCCAGCAAACTGCACTACGAGCAGTACTTC.

This clone has only a few counts. This sequence joins TRBV18 and TRBJ1-3; possible D gene TRBD1, 6 bases. Germline lookup yields CDR1 KGHSH and CDR2 LQKENI. This CDR3 comprises 14 residues. The V end lost 8 bases, the J end lost 2 bases, and 13 bases lay between the germline ends. The CDR3 here is CASTGQLAGNTIYF. The CDR3 bases are TGTGCCAGCACCGGACAGCTTGCTGGAAACACCATATATTTT.

This chain uses TRBV5-6 with TRBJ1-2, with 7 bases aligning to TRBD1. After removal of 4 bases from V and 4 bases from J, the junction contained 10 bases not matched to a gene. Germline V CDR1 and CDR2: SGHDT, YYEEEE. The CDR3 length is 15 residues. Here the CDR3 reads CASSIYDREGYGYTF. The CDR3 DNA sequence: TGTGCCAGCAGCATCTATGACAGGGAAGGCTATGGCTACACCTTC.

The V and J genes are TRBV9 and TRBJ1-1, with no clear D. CDR1 SGDLS and CDR2 YYNGEE come from the germline V gene. The CDR3 has 13 residues. Trimming took off 1 base at V and 7 bases at J, with 11 bases between the two ends. CDR3 in amino acids: CASSVISGLEAFF. The CDR3 DNA reads as TGTGCCAGCAGCGTAATCTCCGGACTTGAAGCTTTCTTT.

The chain combines TRBV5-1 with TRBJ1-5, with D possibly being TRBD1 (5 bases). The CDR3 has 15 residues. Trimming took off 0 bases at V and 2 bases at J, with 9 bases between the two ends. The germline gives CDR1 SGHRS, CDR2 YFSETQ. The CDR3 reads CASSLDGGGNQPQHF. CDR3 bases: TGCGCCAGCAGCTTGGACGGAGGGGGCAATCAGCCCCAGCATTTT.

The rearrangement links TRBV24-1 to TRBJ2-3, with TRBD2 as a possible D gene (6 bases). CDR1 is KGHDR and CDR2 is SFDVKD in the germline V gene. Between the trimmed V and J ends, which lost 2 bases and 13 bases, there was a span of 12 bases. This CDR3 is 12 amino acids long. CDR3 sequence reads: CATSDSGLKEYF. CDR3 DNA: TGTGCCACCAGTGATTCGGGACTCAAAGAGTATTTT.

This chain connects TRBV29-1 to TRBJ2-3; 9 positions agree with TRBD2. CDR1 is SQVTM, CDR2 ANQGSEA, per germline. The V segment lost 3 bases and the J segment 3 bases; nucleotides outside the gene matches: 4. CDR3 length equals 14 residues. CDR3: CSVEASGGTDTQYF. CDR3 DNA sequence: TGCAGCGTTGAGGCCAGCGGGGGGACAGATACGCAGTATTTT.

The chain uses TRBV28 and TRBJ1-5, with TRBD1 identical over 7 bases. With V trimmed by 8 bases and J by 4 bases, 5 bases remained unmatched. The CDR3 is 13 amino acids. Germline CDR1 MDHEN, CDR2 SYDVKM. The CDR3 nucleotides are TGTGCCAGCCAGGGGACAGTGAATCAGCCCCAGCATTTT. It specifies CASQGTVNQPQHF.

The CDR3 DNA reads TGCAGCGTTACCTCCCTAGCGGGAGGTTTTCAGTACTTC. Translation: CSVTSLAGGFQYF. The V and J genes are TRBV29-1 and TRBJ2-7, with 11 bases aligning to TRBD2. V was pared by 5 bases and J by 10 bases, with 10 bases of the junction left unmatched. This CDR3 has 13 residues. Germline-derived CDR1 and CDR2 are SQVTM and ANQGSEA.

The chain is built from TRBV4-2 and TRBJ2-6; a possible D gene is TRBD1 (6 bases). There are 16 residues in the CDR3. Trimming shortened V by 1 base and J by 11 bases, and 18 bases separated the two germline ends. The germline CDR1 and CDR2 sequences are LGHNA and YNFKEQ. CDR3 loop: CASSQVSDSPSHVLTF. In nucleotides, the CDR3 is TGTGCCAGCAGCCAAGTTTCGGACAGCCCTTCGCACGTCCTGACTTTC.

The rearrangement uses TRBV7-9 and TRBJ1-5, with D possibly being TRBD1 (5 bases). CDR1 and CDR2 from the germline V gene are SEHNR and FQNEAQ (reference sequence). V was trimmed by 4 bases and J by 6 bases, leaving 13 bases between them. The CDR3 has 14 amino acids. CDR3 residues: CASSYQGLGQPQHF. Written as DNA, the CDR3 is TGTGCCAGCAGCTACCAGGGTTTGGGTCAGCCCCAGCATTTT.

A few counts support this clone. The J gene is TRBJ2-3, the V gene TRBV5-1; D may be TRBD2 (6 bases). The CDR3 totals 14 residues. Germline CDR1 and CDR2: SGHRS and YFSETQ. V lost 3 bases and J 10 bases, leaving 18 bases between the germline ends. This CDR3 reads CASSSGTGYNPQYF. CDR3 in DNA: TGCGCCAGCAGCTCCGGGACTGGGTATAATCCGCAGTATTTT.

The V call is TRBV2, the J call TRBJ2-3; D gene ambiguous. There are 11 residues in the CDR3. Germline lookup yields CDR1 SNHLY and CDR2 FYNNEI. With 7 bases removed from V and 2 bases from J, the gap between germline ends came to 4 bases. CDR3 nucleotide sequence: TGTGCCAGCACGTTCACAGATACGCAGTATTTT. This codes for CASTFTDTQYF.

The gene calls are TRBV19 and TRBJ1-1; D perhaps matches TRBD1 (5 bases). Trimming pared 3 bases from V and 6 bases from J, leaving 11 bases between. This CDR3 spans 13 amino acids. Per the germline V gene, CDR1 is LNHDA and CDR2 is SQIVND (reference sequence). The CDR3, as DNA: TGTGCCAGTAGTATCGGGGGAGTTGCTGAAGCTTTCTTT. The encoded protein is CASSIGGVAEAFF.

The chain is built from TRBV7-3 and TRBJ1-1; D may be TRBD1 (5 bases). CDR1 and CDR2 from the germline V gene are SGHTA and FQGTGA. The CDR3 consists of 14 residues. V was pared by 5 bases and J by 7 bases, with 17 bases between. The CDR3 sequence is CASSLLGGTGEAFF. The CDR3 region has the DNA TGTGCCAGCAGCCTACTCGGGGGAACGGGTGAAGCTTTCTTT.

In its sample, this clone was seen many times. The rearrangement joins TRBV7-9 to TRBJ1-1; 9 bases fit TRBD1. CDR1 is SEHNR, CDR2 FQNEAQ, per germline (reference sequence). This CDR3 region has 14 residues. The V segment lost 3 bases and the J segment 4 bases; nucleotides outside the gene matches: 3. Here the CDR3 reads CASSFGTGFTEAFF. CDR3 DNA sequence: TGTGCCAGCAGCTTTGGGACAGGGTTCACTGAAGCTTTCTTT.

The CDR3: CASSLVGGLGLDGYTF. The CDR3 nucleotides read TGTGCCAGCAGCTTAGTGGGGGGGCTCGGGTTGGACGGCTACACCTTC. The J gene is TRBJ1-2, the V gene TRBV11-3, with D possibly matching TRBD1 (6 bases). The CDR3 sequence is 16 residues long. Trimming shortened V by 1 base and J by 8 bases, and 20 bases separated the two germline ends. Germline CDR1 SGHNT, CDR2 YENEEA.

The gene calls are TRBV5-5 and TRBJ2-5; 8 bases match TRBD1. With V trimmed by 4 bases and J by 5 bases, 10 bases remained unmatched. The CDR3 is made up of 15 amino acids. Germline values: CDR1 SGHKS, CDR2 YYEKEE (reference sequence). The CDR3 spells CASSIGTGQGETQYF. In nucleotides, the CDR3 is TGTGCCAGCAGCATAGGGACAGGTCAGGGGGAGACCCAGTACTTC.

J is TRBJ1-5 and V is TRBV6-6, with 8 nucleotides matching TRBD1. This CDR3 is 14 amino acids long. The V gene's germline CDR1 is MNHNY and CDR2 SVGAGI (reference sequence). The junction had 5 bases not matched to a gene; V was cut back by 2 bases and J by 8 bases. The chain's CDR3 is CASSYGTGVEPQHF. The CDR3 DNA reads as TGTGCCAGCAGTTACGGGACAGGAGTGGAGCCCCAGCATTTT.